A single sample is the source of the 20 T cell receptor beta chains below, sequenced in a study of shared T cell receptors in the human thymus. Measured with immunoSEQ multiplex PCR; TCRdb has only the in-frame clones, and not every one. Counted here are about 660,000 clones, 70% to 90% occurring once; the ten biggest clones make up 0.01%. This same sample was also taken into another study, of human thymus T cells.

The sequenced material came from thymocytes. All receptors derive from a boy under two years old with a congenital heart defect.

This sequence joins TRBV30 and TRBJ1-4, with D possibly matching TRBD1 (5 bases). Looked up from germline, CDR1 is GTSNPN and CDR2 is SVGIG (reference sequence). This CDR3 has 20 residues. V was clipped by 0 bases and J by 8 bases, with 31 bases between them. The CDR3 sequence is CAWSVRVWGRPGDENEKLFF. Written as DNA, the CDR3 is TGTGCCTGGAGTGTAAGGGTGTGGGGGAGACCGGGGGATGAAAACGAAAAACTGTTTTTT.

J is TRBJ2-5 and V is TRBV27, with D perhaps matching TRBD1 (6 bases). V gave up 6 bases and J gave up 3 bases, with 8 bases separating them. The CDR3 is made up of 12 amino acids. Germline values: CDR1 MNHEY, CDR2 SMNVEV (reference sequence). The chain's CDR3 is CASSRDKETQYF. The CDR3 nucleotides read TGTGCCAGCAGCCGGGACAAAGAGACCCAGTACTTC.

The chain carries TRBV14 and TRBJ2-3; the D gene is possibly TRBD1 (5 bases). CDR1 is SGHDN and CDR2 is FVKESK in the germline V gene. This CDR3 is 19 amino acids long. Trimming stripped 4 bases from V and 2 bases from J, with 25 bases between. The chain's CDR3 is CASSRDHQTARALTDTQYF. The CDR3 region has the DNA TGTGCCAGCAGCCGAGATCACCAGACAGCCCGCGCCCTCACAGATACGCAGTATTTT.

The count of this clone is one. This chain joins TRBV4-1 and TRBJ1-2; D ambiguous. Germline-derived CDR1 and CDR2 are MGHRA and YSYEKL. V lost 0 bases, J lost 8 bases, and 10 bases lay in between. The CDR3 loop spans 13 amino acids. Here the CDR3 reads CASSQEGGLGYTF. CDR3 bases: TGCGCCAGCAGCCAAGAGGGAGGGCTCGGCTACACCTTC.

The rearrangement uses TRBV18 and TRBJ2-1; 7 bases are shared with TRBD2. Losses at the gene ends were 2 bases for V and 4 bases for J; bases not matched to a gene: 5. From germline, CDR1 is KGHSH and CDR2 LQKENI. The CDR3 has 15 amino acids. CDR3 DNA sequence: TGTGCCAGCTCACCAGCTAGCGGAGAATACAATGAGCAGTTCTTC. Its protein product is CASSPASGEYNEQFF.

This CDR3 reads CASSLGGASGSHEQYF. CDR3 bases: TGTGCCAGCAGCTTAGGGGGGGCTAGCGGGTCCCACGAGCAGTACTTC. The chain has TRBV7-9 and TRBJ2-7; 8 positions match TRBD2. This CDR3 has 16 residues. V shed 1 base, J shed 5 bases, and the junction held 10 bases outside the gene matches. CDR1 SEHNR and CDR2 FQNEAQ come from the germline V gene (reference sequence). The full variable domain, rest sourced from reference TRBV7-9 and TRBJ2-7, is DTGVSQNPRHKITKRGQNVTFRCDPISEHNRLYWYRQTLGQGPEFLTYFQNEAQLEKSRLLSDRFSAERPKGSFSTLEIQRTEQGDSAMYLCASSLGGASGSHEQYFGPGTRLTVT.

CDR3 sequence reads: CASSLSLRLAGGDIQYF. The DNA for the CDR3 is TGTGCCAGCAGCTTAAGTCTCCGACTAGCGGGAGGGGACATTCAGTACTTC. This rearrangement joins TRBV11-3 to TRBJ2-4, with 14 bases fitting TRBD2. CDR1 and CDR2 from the germline V gene are SGHNT and YENEEA. With 2 bases clipped from V and 8 bases from J, the junction kept 8 bases outside the gene matches. The CDR3 runs to 17 residues.

CDR3 DNA: TGCGCCAGCAGCCAAGAAAAGGTGGCAGAGAGGGGCAATCAGCCCCAGCATTTT. Residues: CASSQEKVAERGNQPQHF. V gene TRBV4-3 combines with J gene TRBJ1-5; D gene unclear. Trimming shortened V by 0 bases and J by 2 bases, and 17 bases separated the two germline ends. The CDR3 runs 18 residues. In germline, CDR1 is LGHNA, CDR2 YSLEER.

The rearrangement joins TRBV19 to TRBJ2-1; D is possibly TRBD2 (6 bases). The CDR3 sequence is 17 residues long. Trimming left V 2 bases short and J 2 bases short, with 16 bases between. Germline V lookup: CDR1 LNHDA, CDR2 SQIVND (reference sequence). The CDR3: CASSILPSAGPYNEQFF. The CDR3 region has the DNA TGTGCCAGTAGTATACTCCCGTCGGCGGGACCCTACAATGAGCAGTTCTTC.

The chain links TRBV2 to TRBJ2-1; D may be TRBD2 (6 bases). V gave up 6 bases and J gave up 0 bases, with 15 bases separating them. Germline-derived CDR1 and CDR2 are SNHLY and FYNNEI. This CDR3 contains 16 residues. This CDR3 is CASSVTSLGSYNEQFF. The CDR3 DNA reads as TGTGCCAGCAGCGTAACTAGCCTGGGCTCCTACAATGAGCAGTTCTTC.

The chain combines TRBV5-6 with TRBJ2-7; D is ambiguous. Looked up from germline, CDR1 is SGHDT and CDR2 is YYEEEE. CDR3 length: 14 residues. The V end was cut by 4 bases, the J end by 5 bases, with 16 bases between. The CDR3 coding sequence is TGTGCCAGCAGCCTCGGGTCAATACCCCACGAGCAGTACTTC. It yields the protein CASSLGSIPHEQYF.

The table lists this clone with a count of one. The chain links TRBV7-2 to TRBJ2-2, with D tentatively TRBD2 (6 bases). Deletions cut 0 bases from V and 4 bases from J, with 12 bases between. Germline loops: CDR1 SGHTA, CDR2 FQGNSA. The CDR3 has 16 amino acids. CDR3 sequence: CASSLAEGRSTGELFF. The CDR3 nucleotides read TGTGCCAGCAGCTTAGCGGAGGGGCGGAGCACCGGGGAGCTGTTTTTT.

This chain joins TRBV4-2 and TRBJ2-3, with 11 bases fitting TRBD1. Germline assignment: CDR1 LGHNA and CDR2 YNFKEQ. The junction had 3 bases not matched to a gene; V was cut back by 2 bases and J by 2 bases. The CDR3 runs to 16 residues. CDR3 sequence reads: CASSQYGQGATDTQYF. The CDR3 nucleotides are TGTGCCAGCAGCCAATACGGACAGGGGGCCACAGATACGCAGTATTTT.

This clone was seen a few times. This chain links TRBV7-2 with TRBJ2-7, with TRBD2 matching over 12 bases. Germline V gene data show CDR1 as SGHTA and CDR2 as FQGNSA. This CDR3 comprises 18 residues. V shed 1 base and J 3 bases; nucleotides not matched to a gene: 10. In DNA, the CDR3 is TGTGCCAGCAGCTTAGGGTTTGGACTAGCGGGAATCAACTACGAGCAGTACTTC. Translating it yields CASSLGFGLAGINYEQYF.

The V and J genes are TRBV7-9 and TRBJ1-5; tentatively, D is TRBD1 (6 bases). V lost 3 bases and J lost 0, with 12 bases in between. CDR3 length equals 16 residues. Germline CDR1 is SEHNR and CDR2 is FQNEAQ (reference sequence). The CDR3 region is CASSLPAGASNQPQHF. As DNA, the CDR3 is TGTGCCAGCAGCTTGCCGGCGGGGGCTAGCAATCAGCCCCAGCATTTT.

This clone appeared a single time. J is TRBJ1-2 and V is TRBV15; 7 nucleotides match TRBD1. Germline CDR1 is LNHNV and CDR2 is YYDKDF (reference sequence). The ends lost 2 bases at V and 5 bases at J; junction bases unmatched: 8. This CDR3 has 15 residues. This chain's CDR3 is CATSRQMQGVYGYTF. CDR3 DNA: TGTGCCACCAGCAGACAAATGCAGGGGGTATATGGCTACACCTTC. The full variable domain, completed using reference TRBV15 and TRBJ1-2, is DAMVIQNPRYQVTQFGKPVTLSCSQTLNHNVMYWYQQKSSQAPKLLFHYYDKDFNNEADTPDNFQSRRPNTSFCFLDIRSPGLGDTAMYLCATSRQMQGVYGYTFGSGTRLTVV.

The V call is TRBV4-3, the J call TRBJ2-3; 10 positions agree with TRBD2. Germline CDR1 and CDR2: LGHNA and YSLEER. With 0 bases clipped from V and 4 bases from J, the junction kept 4 bases outside the gene matches. The CDR3 extends over 16 amino acids. This CDR3 is CASSQDSSGSPDTQYF. The CDR3 coding sequence is TGCGCCAGCAGCCAAGATTCTAGCGGGAGCCCAGATACGCAGTATTTT.

The rearrangement joins TRBV5-6 to TRBJ2-1; a possible D gene is TRBD2 (9 bases). CDR1 and CDR2 (germline): SGHDT, YYEEEE. Trimming left V 5 bases short and J 1 base short, with 22 bases between. The CDR3 sequence is 18 residues long. The CDR3 nucleotides read TGTGCCAGCAGGACAGGGGCGCAGCGGGAGGAATCCTACAATGAGCAGTTCTTC. It yields the protein CASRTGAQREESYNEQFF.

The chain is built from TRBV10-1 and TRBJ1-1; 7 nucleotides agree with TRBD1. Germline V gene lookup returns CDR1 WNHNN and CDR2 SYGVQD (reference sequence). This CDR3 has 15 residues. V was pared by 6 bases and J by 4 bases, with 11 bases of the junction left unmatched. The CDR3 coding sequence is TGCGCCAGCAGCGTGATGGTGGGGGACAGCACTGAAGCTTTCTTT. The encoded protein is CASSVMVGDSTEAFF.

This chain joins TRBV6-6 and TRBJ2-5, with TRBD2 matching over 13 bases. V was clipped by 6 bases and J by 0 bases; unmatched bases: 4. The CDR3 is 16 amino acids. In germline, CDR1 is MNHNY, CDR2 SVGAGI (reference sequence). The DNA of the CDR3 is TGTGCCAGCAGCCCGGGACTAGCGGGGAACCAAGAGACCCAGTACTTC. Translation gives CASSPGLAGNQETQYF.